This T cell receptor beta chain was sequenced in a study of T cell repertoires in cytomegalovirus infection (dated by TCRdb to about 2019). Regarding the research as a whole: Recently identified HLA-C-restricted CMV epitopes, whose presentation resists viral immunomodulation, were targeted by peptide stimulations together with well-studied HLA-B-restricted epitopes. The HLA type of each donor mattered for the analysis, because public TCR beta signatures pointed to carriage of CMV infection along with the matching HLA type. Broad study findings and their caveats: The ex vivo response was dominated by HLA-C-restricted CMV-specific TCR beta clonotypes, which also provided the single most frequent clonotype in two of eight donors. Carriers of CMV infection plus the relevant HLA type were discriminated by the cumulative frequency of public TCR beta family members in the study cohort and in an independent 352-donor cohort.

This clonotype was counted a few times. It lacks a known antigen. No qualities accompany the bases; no much larger clone lies one base away. Deletion took 3 bases off V and 0 bases off J, with a span of 7 bases between the germline ends. The CDR3 has 13 amino acids, counting the end cysteine and phenylalanine. Here the CDR3 DNA is all that survives: 39 bases in frame from base 1. CDR1 SGHDT and CDR2 YYEEEE were looked up in the germline V gene. The sample's treatment or condition label, decoded: in vitro stimulation with specific CMV peptide epitopes to enrich CMV-specific T cells. Sequenced on an Illumina HiSeq 1500. In-frame beta chains were kept once TCRdb had trimmed the public reads at Q25 with fastp and called clones with MiXCR. One record per CDR3 amino acid sequence lists the most common genes and DNA. Counted in this sample were about 58,000 distinct CDR3 sequences; 20% of them appeared once. The top ten constitute about two thirds of the sample.

The clonotype was recovered from a human donor in good health (CMV status not recorded). Some clones in this sample may be carry-over from other donors' samples. The sequences come from CD8+ T cells from cultured PBMCs, collected from culture after CMV antigen stimulation. In this chain, TRBV5-6 is recombined with TRBJ2-7; the D gene could be either TRBD1 or TRBD2, each agreeing at 6 bases. The nucleotides read TGTGCCAGCAGCTCGGGGGCCTCCTACGAGCAGTACTTC. Its amino acids are CASSSGASYEQYF.